This entry concerns a single T cell receptor (beta chain). These data are taken from a study of blood T cell repertoires in COVID-19. Some clones are missing from TCRdb's copy, which holds only in-frame ones; the method was immunoSEQ multiplex PCR. The repertoire includes over 110,000 clones, 87% of them detected once, and roughly 10% sits in the top ten. V was cut by 3 bases and J by 10 bases, with 15 bases left in between. CDR3 length equals 13 residues. Germline V CDR1 and CDR2: SGHAT, FQDESV (reference sequence). The rearrangement joins TRBV11-1 to TRBJ1-1; D remains ambiguous. The receptor's source is a man in his fifties or sixties who had recovered from COVID-19. Specimen: PBMCs or T cells enriched from blood (not recorded which). The CDR3 DNA reads TGTGCCAGCAGCTTCGCAAGGGAGGCGGCAGCTTTCTTT. It encodes CASSFAREAAAFF.